Below are 15 T cell receptor beta chains sequenced from a single sample in a study of T cells after yellow fever vaccination. TCRdb fed the 5' RACE reads into MiXCR, producing one record per CDR3 protein. The sample records approximately 22,000 distinct CDR3 sequences, roughly 5.5% being singletons. The sample consisted of PBMCs, either bulk or a sorted T-cell subset (CD4+, CD8+, memory, or dextramer-sorted; not recorded which), taken about 41 days after the first yellow fever vaccination. The receptors were gathered from a young man who received the YFV17D yellow fever vaccine.

Many counts were recorded for this clonotype. The chain combines TRBV5-1 with TRBJ1-1; D gene uncertain. Germline V gene data show CDR1 as SGHRS and CDR2 as YFSETQ. The V and J ends lost 4 bases and 3 bases respectively, with 13 bases between them. CDR3 length: 14 amino acids. The CDR3 reads CASSKSNWDTEAFF. The CDR3 DNA sequence: TGCGCCAGCAGCAAGTCCAATTGGGACACTGAAGCTTTCTTT.

This clonotype was observed at least ten times. The CDR3 region has the DNA TGTGCCAGCAGGCAGGGTCAGAACACTGAAGCTTTCTTT. Its protein is CASRQGQNTEAFF. The rearrangement joins TRBV27 to TRBJ1-1; D might be TRBD1 (5 bases). The germline CDR1 and CDR2 sequences are MNHEY and SMNVEV (reference sequence). The CDR3 covers 13 residues. V lost 6 bases, J lost 1 base, and 9 bases lay in between.

Ten or more counts support this clonotype. The chain joins TRBV18 to TRBJ1-3, with unresolved D. V was trimmed by 2 bases and J by 2 bases, leaving 10 bases between them. This CDR3 is built from 15 residues. The V gene's germline CDR1 is KGHSH and CDR2 LQKENI. In nucleotides, the CDR3 is TGTGCCAGCTCACCAACCCGAGGGACTGGAAACACCATATATTTT. Amino acid sequence: CASSPTRGTGNTIYF.

This clonotype was observed at least ten times. This chain uses TRBV5-1 with TRBJ2-7; the D is unclear. The ends were cut back, 0 bases at V and 0 bases at J, with 7 bases in the middle. CDR1 and CDR2 (germline): SGHRS, YFSETQ. The CDR3 is made up of 14 amino acids. The CDR3 DNA reads TGCGCCAGCAGCTTGGCGGCAGACTCCTACGAGCAGTACGTC. Encoded protein: CASSLAADSYEQYV.

This clonotype was seen ten or more times. This chain joins TRBV29-1 and TRBJ1-1; D remains unclear. Germline V gives CDR1 SQVTM, CDR2 ANQGSEA. The germline V and J ends were trimmed by 8 bases and 4 bases, with 14 bases remaining between them. The CDR3 is 12 amino acids. CDR3 coding DNA: TGCAGCATCGGGTCCCGGGGCACTGAAGCTTTCTTT. It codes for CSIGSRGTEAFF.

This clonotype was recorded many times. The CDR3 region is CASSVEGTALGETQYF. As DNA, the CDR3 is TGTGCCAGCAGCGTAGAGGGGACGGCCCTCGGGGAGACCCAGTACTTC. V and J are TRBV9 and TRBJ2-5, with D possibly being TRBD1 or TRBD2 (5 bases each). The CDR3 totals 16 residues. CDR1 is SGDLS, CDR2 YYNGEE, per germline. V was trimmed by 0 bases and J by 5 bases, leaving 17 bases between them.

This clonotype was seen ten or more times. This chain links TRBV7-8 with TRBJ2-1; perhaps D is TRBD1 or TRBD2 (6 bases each). V shed 5 bases and J shed 0 bases, with 14 bases lying between them. Germline CDR1 is SGHVS and CDR2 is FQNEAQ. The CDR3 extends over 16 amino acids. In nucleotides, the CDR3 is TGTGCCAGCAGCCGGGGGCAGGGGAGCTCCTACAATGAGCAGTTCTTC. As protein: CASSRGQGSSYNEQFF.

This clonotype was counted at least ten times. The rearrangement joins TRBV4-2 to TRBJ1-6; D gene unclear. Germline CDR1 reads LGHNA; CDR2 reads YNFKEQ. Trimming took off 0 bases at V and 8 bases at J, with 11 bases between the two ends. The CDR3 spans 15 residues. In DNA, the CDR3 is TGTGCCAGCAGCCAAGAAGGTGGCCCTTATTCACCCCTCCACTTT. It encodes CASSQEGGPYSPLHF.

At least ten counts were recorded for this clonotype. J is TRBJ2-5 and V is TRBV5-1, with 11 bases matching TRBD1. Germline trimming cut 3 bases from V and 3 bases from J; bases unmatched to any gene: 7. The CDR3 covers 16 residues. Germline CDR1 and CDR2: SGHRS and YFSETQ. This chain's CDR3 is CASSWGRTGGEETQYF. DNA of the CDR3: TGCGCCAGCAGCTGGGGCCGGACAGGGGGCGAAGAGACCCAGTACTTC.

In this sample, this clonotype turned up many times. The chain combines TRBV12-3 or TRBV12-4 with TRBJ2-3, with D maybe TRBD1 (5 bases). The CDR3 extends over 15 amino acids. Trimming removed 1 base at V and 4 bases at J, with 12 bases between. The CDR3 region has the DNA TGTGCCAGCAGTTTAGGGCAGGGTTGGTCAGATACGCAGTATTTT. Translating gives CASSLGQGWSDTQYF.

Ten or more counts support this clonotype. This chain links TRBV7-2 with TRBJ2-5; D not certain. The CDR3 contains 15 residues. Germline V lookup: CDR1 SGHTA, CDR2 FQGNSA. V dropped 1 base and J dropped 2 bases, with 11 bases sitting between them. The DNA of the CDR3 is TGTGCCAGCAGCTTAGGGGCCTCCCTGCAAGAGACCCAGTACTTC. Amino acids: CASSLGASLQETQYF.

This clonotype was found many times. V gene TRBV4-1 combines with J gene TRBJ1-5; perhaps TRBD1 as D (6 bases). There are 15 residues in the CDR3. Trimming took off 1 base at V and 3 bases at J, with 10 bases between the two ends. Germline V CDR1 and CDR2: MGHRA, YSYEKL. The CDR3 spells CASSQVRQDNQPQHF. The CDR3 DNA reads TGCGCCAGCAGCCAAGTGCGACAGGACAATCAGCCCCAGCATTTT.

This clonotype has only a few counts. The genes are TRBV5-4 and TRBJ2-4; TRBD1 aligns across 9 bases. J was trimmed by 1 base and V by 4 bases; bases with no gene match: 0. The length of the CDR3 is 14 residues. Looked up from germline, CDR1 is SGHNT and CDR2 is YYREEE (reference sequence). The DNA of the CDR3 is TGTGCCAGCAGCGGACAGGGGGCCAAAAACATTCAGTACTTC. It encodes CASSGQGAKNIQYF. Full variable domain (outside the CDR3, taken from reference TRBV5-4 and TRBJ2-4): ETGVTQSPTHLIKTRGQQVTLRCSSQSGHNTVSWYQQALGQGPQFIFQYYREEENGRGNFPPRFSGLQFPNYSSELNVNALELDDSALYLCASSGQGAKNIQYFGAGTRLSVL.

This clonotype was recorded many times. The genes are TRBV4-2 and TRBJ2-1; D is undetermined. The CDR3 extends over 16 amino acids. The V gene's germline CDR1 is LGHNA and CDR2 YNFKEQ. V lost 1 base and J lost 1, with 11 bases in between. The CDR3 sequence: CASSQGSSFSYNEQFF. CDR3 sequence (DNA): TGTGCCAGCAGCCAAGGAAGCAGTTTTTCCTACAATGAGCAGTTCTTC.

There are many counts of this clonotype. The chain is built from TRBV6-5 and TRBJ2-3, with a possible D match to TRBD2 (5 bases). This CDR3 is built from 15 residues. Trimming removed 0 bases from V and 7 bases from J, with 14 bases in between. Germline V CDR1 and CDR2: MNHEY, SVGAGI. The CDR3 here is CASSYSVGLAYTQYF. The CDR3 bases are TGTGCCAGCAGTTACTCTGTAGGCCTAGCTTATACGCAGTATTTT.